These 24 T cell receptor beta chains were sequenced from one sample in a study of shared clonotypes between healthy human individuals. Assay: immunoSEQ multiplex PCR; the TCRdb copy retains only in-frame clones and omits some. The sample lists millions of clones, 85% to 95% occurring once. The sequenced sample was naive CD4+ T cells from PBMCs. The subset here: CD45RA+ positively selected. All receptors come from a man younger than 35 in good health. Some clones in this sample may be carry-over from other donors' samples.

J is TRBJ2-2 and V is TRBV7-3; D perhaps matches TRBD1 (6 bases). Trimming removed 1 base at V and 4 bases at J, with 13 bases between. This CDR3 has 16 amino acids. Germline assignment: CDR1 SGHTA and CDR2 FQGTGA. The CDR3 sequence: CASSLNPPGATGELFF. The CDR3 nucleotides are TGTGCCAGCAGCTTAAATCCCCCAGGGGCCACCGGGGAGCTGTTTTTT. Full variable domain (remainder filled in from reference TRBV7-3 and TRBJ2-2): GAGVSQTPSNKVTEKGKYVELRCDPISGHTALYWYRQSLGQGPEFLIYFQGTGAADDSGLPNDRFFAVRPEGSVSTLKIQRTERGDSAVYLCASSLNPPGATGELFFGEGSRLTVL.

CDR3 sequence reads: CASTVSQGNTGELFF. DNA of the CDR3: TGTGCCAGCACCGTTAGTCAGGGAAACACCGGGGAGCTGTTTTTT. This chain joins TRBV28 and TRBJ2-2, with D maybe TRBD1 (5 bases). V shed 7 bases and J shed 2 bases, with 14 bases lying between them. The CDR3 totals 15 residues. CDR1 is MDHEN, CDR2 SYDVKM, per germline.

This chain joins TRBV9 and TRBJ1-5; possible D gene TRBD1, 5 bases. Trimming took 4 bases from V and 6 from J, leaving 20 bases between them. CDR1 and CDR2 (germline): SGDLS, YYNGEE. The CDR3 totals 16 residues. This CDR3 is CASSPHRDSGGQPQHF. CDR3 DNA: TGTGCCAGCAGCCCCCACCGGGACTCCGGGGGTCAGCCCCAGCATTTT. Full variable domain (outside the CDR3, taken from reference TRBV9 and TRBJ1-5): DSGVTQTPKHLITATGQRVTLRCSPRSGDLSVYWYQQSLDQGLQFLIQYYNGEERAKGNILERFSAQQFPDLHSELNLSSLELGDSALYFCASSPHRDSGGQPQHFGDGTRLSIL.

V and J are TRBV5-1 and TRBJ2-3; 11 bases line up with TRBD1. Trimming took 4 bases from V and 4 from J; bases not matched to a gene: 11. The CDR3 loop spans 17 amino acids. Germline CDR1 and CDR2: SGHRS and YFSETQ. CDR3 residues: CASSARGTGGRADTQYF. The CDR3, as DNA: TGCGCCAGCAGCGCGAGAGGGACAGGGGGTCGCGCAGATACGCAGTATTTT.

CDR3: CASSLQDRVASPLHF. For the CDR3, the DNA is TGTGCCAGCAGTCTCCAGGACAGGGTGGCGTCACCCCTCCACTTT. This chain links TRBV6-5 with TRBJ1-6, with 8 bases identical to TRBD1. CDR1 is MNHEY, CDR2 SVGAGI, per germline. With 5 bases clipped from V and 10 bases from J, the junction kept 10 bases outside the gene matches. This CDR3 is 15 amino acids long.

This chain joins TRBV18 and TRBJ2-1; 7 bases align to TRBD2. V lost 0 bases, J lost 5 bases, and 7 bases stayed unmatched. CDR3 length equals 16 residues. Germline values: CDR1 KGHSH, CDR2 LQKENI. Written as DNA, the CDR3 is TGTGCCAGCTCACCACCGGGCGGGAGCTTCGACAATGAGCAGTTCTTC. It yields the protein CASSPPGGSFDNEQFF.

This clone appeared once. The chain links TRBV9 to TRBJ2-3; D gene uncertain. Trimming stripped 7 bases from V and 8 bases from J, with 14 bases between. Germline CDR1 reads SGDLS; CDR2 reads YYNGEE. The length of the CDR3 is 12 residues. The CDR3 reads CASAEKGITQYF. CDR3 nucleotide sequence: TGTGCCAGCGCCGAGAAGGGAATTACGCAGTATTTT.

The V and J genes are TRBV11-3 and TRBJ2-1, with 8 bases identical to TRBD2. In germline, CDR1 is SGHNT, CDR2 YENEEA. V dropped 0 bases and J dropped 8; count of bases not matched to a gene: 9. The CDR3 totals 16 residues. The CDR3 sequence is CASSLDLTSGGHEQFF. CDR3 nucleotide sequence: TGTGCCAGCAGCTTAGATCTTACTAGCGGAGGGCATGAGCAGTTCTTC.

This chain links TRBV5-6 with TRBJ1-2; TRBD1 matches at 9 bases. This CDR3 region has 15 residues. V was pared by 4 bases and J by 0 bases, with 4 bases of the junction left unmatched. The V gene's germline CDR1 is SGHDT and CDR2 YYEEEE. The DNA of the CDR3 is TGTGCCAGCAGCCGGGGACAGGGAGCTAACTATGGCTACACCTTC. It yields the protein CASSRGQGANYGYTF.

The CDR3 is CASSDPGRNQPQHF. In nucleotides, the CDR3 is TGTGCCAGCAGCGATCCGGGACGAAATCAGCCCCAGCATTTT. This chain joins TRBV7-2 and TRBJ1-5; a possible D gene is TRBD1 (5 bases). Trimming took off 5 bases at V and 4 bases at J, with 12 bases between the two ends. The CDR3 consists of 14 residues. Per germline, CDR1 SGHTA and CDR2 FQGNSA.

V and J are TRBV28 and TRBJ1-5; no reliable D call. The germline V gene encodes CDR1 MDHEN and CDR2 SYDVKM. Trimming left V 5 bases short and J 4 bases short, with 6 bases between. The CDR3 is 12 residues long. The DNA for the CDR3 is TGTGCCAGCAGTATACCGAATCAGCCCCAGCATTTT. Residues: CASSIPNQPQHF.

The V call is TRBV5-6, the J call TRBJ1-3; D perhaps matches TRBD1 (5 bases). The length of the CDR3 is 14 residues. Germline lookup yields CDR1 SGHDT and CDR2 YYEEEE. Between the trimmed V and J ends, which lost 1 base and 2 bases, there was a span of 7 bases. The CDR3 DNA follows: TGTGCCAGCAGCTTGACGGGGGCTGGAAACACCATATATTTT. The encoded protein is CASSLTGAGNTIYF.

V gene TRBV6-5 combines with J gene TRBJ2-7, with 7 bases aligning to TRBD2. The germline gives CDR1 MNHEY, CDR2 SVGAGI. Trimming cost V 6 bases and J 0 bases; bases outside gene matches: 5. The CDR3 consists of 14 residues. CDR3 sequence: CASRPRTSSYEQYF. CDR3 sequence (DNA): TGTGCCAGCAGACCCCGGACTAGCTCCTACGAGCAGTACTTC.

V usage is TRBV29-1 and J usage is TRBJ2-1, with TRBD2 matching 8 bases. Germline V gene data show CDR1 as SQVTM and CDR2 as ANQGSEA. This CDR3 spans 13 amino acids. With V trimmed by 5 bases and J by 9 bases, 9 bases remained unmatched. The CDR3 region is CSVSASGWSEQFF. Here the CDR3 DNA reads TGCAGCGTTTCGGCTAGCGGGTGGAGTGAGCAGTTCTTC.

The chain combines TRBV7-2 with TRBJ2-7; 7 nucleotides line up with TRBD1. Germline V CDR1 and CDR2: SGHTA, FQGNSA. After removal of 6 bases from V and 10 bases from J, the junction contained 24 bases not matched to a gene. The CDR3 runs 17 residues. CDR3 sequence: CASRSGTDIQQQGKQYF. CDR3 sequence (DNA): TGTGCCAGCAGATCCGGGACAGACATTCAACAACAGGGAAAACAGTACTTC. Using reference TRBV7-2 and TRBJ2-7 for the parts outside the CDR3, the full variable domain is GAGVSQSPSNKVTEKGKDVELRCDPISGHTALYWYRQSLGQGLEFLIYFQGNSAPDKSGLPSDRFSAERTGGSVSTLTIQRTQQEDSAVYLCASRSGTDIQQQGKQYFGPGTRLTVT.

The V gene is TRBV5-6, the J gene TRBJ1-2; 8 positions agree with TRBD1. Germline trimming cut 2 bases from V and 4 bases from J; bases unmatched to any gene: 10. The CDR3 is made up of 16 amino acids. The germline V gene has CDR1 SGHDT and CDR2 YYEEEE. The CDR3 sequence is CASSFGAGGDSYGYTF. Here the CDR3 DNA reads TGTGCCAGCAGCTTTGGGGCAGGGGGCGATAGCTATGGCTACACCTTC.

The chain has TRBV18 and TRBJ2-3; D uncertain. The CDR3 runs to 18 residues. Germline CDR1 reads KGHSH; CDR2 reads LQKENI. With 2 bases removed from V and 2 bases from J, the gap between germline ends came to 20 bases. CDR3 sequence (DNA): TGTGCCAGCTCACCAATAAATTTAGAAAGGGCTCTCACAGATACGCAGTATTTT. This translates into CASSPINLERALTDTQYF.

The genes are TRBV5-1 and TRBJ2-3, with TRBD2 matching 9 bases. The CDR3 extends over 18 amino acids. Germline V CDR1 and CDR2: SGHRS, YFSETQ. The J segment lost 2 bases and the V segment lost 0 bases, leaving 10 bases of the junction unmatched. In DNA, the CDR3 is TGCGCCAGCAGCTTGGCCACGGGCGGGAGGGCTTTCACAGATACGCAGTATTTT. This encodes CASSLATGGRAFTDTQYF.

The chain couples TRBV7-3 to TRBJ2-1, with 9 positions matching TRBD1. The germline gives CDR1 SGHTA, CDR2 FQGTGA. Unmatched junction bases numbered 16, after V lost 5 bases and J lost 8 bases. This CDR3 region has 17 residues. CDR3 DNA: TGTGCCAGCAGCCAATACCCCCTGGCGACAGGGGGTGATGAGCAGTTCTTC. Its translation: CASSQYPLATGGDEQFF.

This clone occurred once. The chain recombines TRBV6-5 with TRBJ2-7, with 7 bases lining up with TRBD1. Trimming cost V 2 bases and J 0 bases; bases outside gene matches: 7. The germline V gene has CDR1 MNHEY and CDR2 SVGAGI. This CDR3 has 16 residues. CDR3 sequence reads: CASSYRGRGGSYEQYF. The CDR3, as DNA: TGTGCCAGCAGTTACAGGGGGCGTGGGGGCTCCTACGAGCAGTACTTC.

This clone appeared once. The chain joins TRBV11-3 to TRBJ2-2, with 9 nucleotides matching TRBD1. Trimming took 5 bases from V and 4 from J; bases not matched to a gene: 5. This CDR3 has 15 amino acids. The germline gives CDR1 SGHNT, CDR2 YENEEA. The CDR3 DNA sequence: TGTGCCAGCAGCCAGGACAGGGGAGGCACCGGGGAGCTGTTTTTT. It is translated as CASSQDRGGTGELFF.

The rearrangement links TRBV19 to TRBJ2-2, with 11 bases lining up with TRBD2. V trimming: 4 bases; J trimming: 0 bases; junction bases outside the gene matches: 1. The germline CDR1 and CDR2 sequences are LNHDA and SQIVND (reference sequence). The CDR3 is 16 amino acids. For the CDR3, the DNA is TGTGCCAGTAGTACACTAGCGGGAGCGAACACCGGGGAGCTGTTTTTT. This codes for CASSTLAGANTGELFF.

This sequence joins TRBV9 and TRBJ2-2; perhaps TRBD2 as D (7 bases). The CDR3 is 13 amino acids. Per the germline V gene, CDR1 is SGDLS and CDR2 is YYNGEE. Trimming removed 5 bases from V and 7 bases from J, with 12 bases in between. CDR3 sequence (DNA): TGTGCCAGCAGTCCGGGGGGCGACGGGGAGCTGTTTTTT. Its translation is CASSPGGDGELFF.

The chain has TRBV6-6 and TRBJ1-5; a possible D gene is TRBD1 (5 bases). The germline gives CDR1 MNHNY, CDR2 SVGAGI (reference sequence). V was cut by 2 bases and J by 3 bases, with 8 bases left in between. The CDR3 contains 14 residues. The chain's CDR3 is CASSYLTDNQPQHF. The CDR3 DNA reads TGTGCCAGCAGTTACCTGACAGACAATCAGCCCCAGCATTTT.